A selection of T cell receptor beta chains follows, all from one sample in a study of human T cells and chemical hapten exposure. TCRdb passed the RACE reads through MiXCR, listing each CDR3 protein once. The sample holds about 89,000 distinct CDR3 sequences; approximately 10% are singletons and the top ten take under 2.5%. Sequences were derived from whole blood, sampled in connection with sensitization to the hapten diphenylcyclopropenone (DPC). All receptors derive from a man in his forties or fifties with alopecia areata. Some clones in this sample may be carry-over from other donors' samples. CDR3s include the opening cysteine and the closing phenylalanine or tryptophan. The D gene is left open where the match is weak. Some rows have no size entry. The others give once, few or many, or a class for an expanded clone.

>TRBV19|few|TRBD1|TRBJ1-2
TGTGCCAGTAGGCTGGGACAGGGGTATTTCTATGGCTACACCTTC
CASRLGQGYFYGYTF
>TRBV18|.|.|TRBJ2-1
TGTGCCAGCTCACCCTACCTTGGGCTAGGTGACTCCTACAATGAGCAGTTCTTC
CASSPYLGLGDSYNEQFF
>TRBV25-1|few|.|TRBJ2-7
TGTGCCAGCAGTGAAAAACCAGGACAAACCTACGAGCAGTACTTC
CASSEKPGQTYEQYF
>TRBV29-1|few|.|TRBJ2-6
TGCAGCGTTCGAGGTCTCCTGGACTCTGGGGCCAACGTCCTGACTTTC
CSVRGLLDSGANVLTF
>TRBV20-1|few|TRBD2|TRBJ2-1
TGCAGTGCTGAGCCAAGTGGACTAGCGGGAGTGATAAATGAGCAGTTCTTC
CSAEPSGLAGVINEQFF
>TRBV5-1|.|.|TRBJ2-3
TGCGCCAGCAGCCGCAACGAAGATACGCAGTATTTT
CASSRNEDTQYF
>TRBV19|few|TRBD1|TRBJ1-4
TGTGCCAGTAGTGGAAGACAGGGATCTAATGAAAAACTGTTTTTT
CASSGRQGSNEKLFF
>TRBV3-1|few|TRBD2|TRBJ2-2
TGTGCCAGCAGCCCGGGACTAGCGGGATACACCGGGGAGCTGTTTTTT
CASSPGLAGYTGELFF
>TRBV6-2/TRBV6-3|few|TRBD2|TRBJ2-5
TGTGCCAGCAGTTTCCGTTCTAGCGGGTCGGGGGAGACCCAGTACTTC
CASSFRSSGSGETQYF
>TRBV24-1|.|.|TRBJ2-6
TGTGCCACCAGTGATCCCCGGGGAACTGGGGCCAACGTCCTGACTTTC
CATSDPRGTGANVLTF
>TRBV18|many|.|TRBJ2-3
TGTGCCAGCTCACCCCCTCTAGGAACTAGCACAGATACGCAGTATTTT
CASSPPLGTSTDTQYF
>TRBV7-3|.|.|TRBJ2-3
TGTGCCAGCAGCCTATCCCACGGGACAGATACGCAGTATTTT
CASSLSHGTDTQYF
>TRBV12-3/TRBV12-4|few|TRBD1|TRBJ2-3
TGTGCCAGCACCGGACAGGGAAGGGGCACAGATACGCAGTATTTT
CASTGQGRGTDTQYF
>TRBV10-2|.|.|TRBJ1-5
TGCGCCAGCAGTGAGTTTTTACAGGGAGGACAGCCCCAGCATTTT
CASSEFLQGGQPQHF
>TRBV19|.|TRBD1|TRBJ2-1
TGTGCCAGTAGTGCCCCTAGAGAGGGGGCGTGGAATGAGCAGTTCTTC
CASSAPREGAWNEQFF
>TRBV28|few|TRBD2|TRBJ2-1
TGTGCCAGCAGCTCTAGCGGGGGATCCTACAATGAGCAGTTCTTC
CASSSSGGSYNEQFF
>TRBV3-2|.|.|TRBJ2-3
TGTGCCAGCAGCCGGGGACTAGCGGATGCGCCGGATACAGATACGCAGTATTTT
CASSRGLADAPDTDTQYF
>TRBV2|.|.|TRBJ1-3
TGTGCCAGCAGTGAAGGGGTGCTCTCTGGAAACACCATATATTTT
CASSEGVLSGNTIYF
>TRBV20-1|many|.|TRBJ2-5
TGCAGTGCTAGAGGGTTCGTTGTAGGAGGGGAGACCCAGTACTTC
CSARGFVVGGETQYF
>TRBV7-6|few|TRBD1|TRBJ2-7
TGTGCCAGCAGCTTTCTGTGGGGACAGCAAAACTACGAGCAGTACTTC
CASSFLWGQQNYEQYF
>TRBV6-5|.|TRBD2|TRBJ2-3
TGTGCCAGCAGTTACTCCGGCGTGGCTAGCGGGGTTCTTGATACGCAGTATTTT
CASSYSGVASGVLDTQYF
>TRBV2|.|.|TRBJ1-1
TGTGCCAGCAGTCCTGACTGGGGGCGAAGGGGGAAAGCTGAAGCTTTCTTT
CASSPDWGRRGKAEAFF
>TRBV5-6|many|.|TRBJ1-1
TGTGCCAGCAGCTTACTTGTTGGGATTAGGACTGAAGCTTTCTTT
CASSLLVGIRTEAFF
>TRBV5-1|.|.|TRBJ2-3
TGCGCCAGCAGCTTGGATCAGGTAACAGATACGCAGTATTTT
CASSLDQVTDTQYF
>TRBV9|.|.|TRBJ2-1
TGTGCCAGCAGCGTAGACTACAATGAGCAGTTCTTC
CASSVDYNEQFF
>TRBV29-1|.|TRBD2|TRBJ2-6
TGCAGCGTTGTAGGAGCGGGAAAATGGGGCTCTGGGGCCAACGTCCTGACTTTC
CSVVGAGKWGSGANVLTF
>TRBV20-1|.|.|TRBJ2-4
TGCAGTGCGCCGAGGGAAAACATTCAGTACTTC
CSAPRENIQYF
>TRBV28|few|.|TRBJ1-3
TGTGCCAGCAGTTCGTCGGGAAGAGTATCTGGAAACACCATATATTTT
CASSSSGRVSGNTIYF
>TRBV10-3|many|.|TRBJ2-5
TGTGCCATCAGTTCGAGACAGGACCAAGAGACCCAGTACTTC
CAISSRQDQETQYF
>TRBV5-1|.|.|TRBJ1-1
TGCGCCAGCAGCTCGTACCTAAAAGGTGGGAACACTGAAGCTTTCTTT
CASSSYLKGGNTEAFF
>TRBV28|.|TRBD2|TRBJ2-1
TGTGCCAGCCAGACTAGCGGGAGGCTGGGTGAGCAGTTCTTC
CASQTSGRLGEQFF
>TRBV7-9|.|.|TRBJ1-1
TGTGCCAGCAGCTTATCCCAGGGGATTAGGACTGAAGCTTTCTTT
CASSLSQGIRTEAFF
>TRBV7-2|many|.|TRBJ1-1
TGTGCCAGCAGCCTCGGACCGGATCGGGCCGAAGCTTTCTTT
CASSLGPDRAEAFF
>TRBV15|.|TRBD1|TRBJ1-5
TGTGCCACCAGCAGAGATGGCAGGGGGTGGTTTGACAATCAGCCCCAGCATTTT
CATSRDGRGWFDNQPQHF
>TRBV11-2|.|.|TRBJ1-4
TGTGCCAGCAGCTTAGTTCCCGTATACTTGGGGGAAAAACTGTTTTTT
CASSLVPVYLGEKLFF
>TRBV20-1|medium-sized|TRBD2|TRBJ2-3
TGCAGTGCCAGCCGACTAGCGGGAACAGATACGCAGTATTTT
CSASRLAGTDTQYF
>TRBV19|few|TRBD2|TRBJ2-3
TGTGCCAGTAGTAGCGGGAGTGATACGCAGTATTTT
CASSSGSDTQYF